The clone carrying this T cell receptor beta chain has only a few counts. The sample comes from a study of blood T cells in healthy people across ages. A second PCR, run for about 7 to 11 cycles, used a sample-barcoded 5' primer plus a J-beta primer mix. A minimum of 3 million CDR3-containing paired-end reads was obtained for each sample. TCRdb reprocessed the 5' RACE reads via MiXCR and lists one record per CDR3 protein. Here the sample spans about 1.6 million distinct CDR3 sequences, roughly 32% being singletons. The CDR3 is made up of 14 amino acids. Germline values: CDR1 DFQATT, CDR2 SNEGSKA (reference sequence). V was trimmed by 6 bases and J by 3 bases, leaving 16 bases between them.

This chain joins TRBV20-1 and TRBJ2-3; TRBD2 is a possible D gene (7 bases). The receptor was derived from a woman in her twenties or thirties in good health. The material sequenced was blood. CDR3 bases: TGCAGTGCCCCGAACGGGGGGCTGACAGATACGCAGTATTTT. Its protein product is CSAPNGGLTDTQYF.